A selection of T cell receptor beta chains follows, all from one sample in a study of cytomegalovirus exposure and HLA in healthy donors. Method: immunoSEQ multiplex PCR; TCRdb's copy keeps in-frame clones and lacks some. Here the sample spans 120,000 or so clones, around 80% being singletons. Material: PBMCs. The receptor source for this set is a female donor in good health and CMV-seronegative. CDR3s include the opening cysteine and the closing phenylalanine or tryptophan. A D gene is named only where the DNA matches it firmly. Some rows have no size entry. The others give once, few or many, or a class for an expanded clone.

-	TRBV2	TRBJ2-3	TRBD1	CATIQGSTDTQYF	TGTGCCACAATACAGGGGTCAACAGATACGCAGTATTTT
-	TRBV2	TRBJ1-4	TRBD1	CASDRVPSLNEKLFF	TGTGCCAGTGACAGGGTCCCTTCTCTTAATGAAAAACTGTTTTTT
-	TRBV4-1	TRBJ1-1	-	CASSQTRNRKTYAEAFF	TGCGCCAGCAGCCAAACTAGAAATCGGAAGACCTACGCTGAAGCTTTCTTT
few	TRBV6-5	TRBJ1-6	TRBD1	CATGTGDSSPLHF	TGTGCCACGGGGACAGGGGATTCTTCACCCCTCCACTTT
-	TRBV1	TRBJ1-1	-	CTSSQGTVNTEAFF	TGCACCAGCAGCCAAGGAACAGTGAACACTGAAGCTTTCTTT
-	TRBV6-6	TRBJ2-5	TRBD2	CASSRRLAGGETQYF	TGTGCCAGCAGCCGGAGACTAGCGGGAGGGGAGACCCAGTACTTC
-	TRBV6-5	TRBJ1-1	-	CASRQTENTEAFF	TGTGCCAGCAGGCAGACAGAGAACACTGAAGCTTTCTTT
once	TRBV5-6	TRBJ1-6	-	CASSTSGIYYNSPLHF	TGTGCCAGCAGCACATCAGGGATCTACTATAATTCACCCCTCCACTTT
-	TRBV7-6	TRBJ2-7	TRBD2	CASSLGLAGGTYEQHF	TGTGCCAGCAGCTTAGGCCTAGCGGGAGGGACTTACGAGCAGCACTTC
-	TRBV5-1	TRBJ2-7	TRBD2	CASSLRTAGGYEQYF	TGCGCCAGCAGCTTGAGGACAGCGGGAGGCTACGAGCAGTACTTC
-	TRBV19	TRBJ1-3	TRBD1	CASSSLQGASGNTIYF	TGTGCCAGTAGTTCCCTCCAGGGGGCCTCTGGAAACACCATATATTTT
-	TRBV2	TRBJ2-6	TRBD1	CASSRTGSGANVLTF	TGTGCCAGCAGCAGGACAGGGTCTGGGGCCAACGTCCTGACTTTC
-	TRBV27	TRBJ2-2	TRBD2	CASSLAGGRPTGELFF	TGTGCCAGCAGTTTAGCGGGGGGCCGACCCACCGGGGAGCTGTTTTTT
-	TRBV27	TRBJ2-1	TRBD2	CASSLGLAGAGEQFF	TGTGCCAGCAGCCTAGGACTAGCGGGAGCGGGAGAGCAGTTCTTC
-	TRBV18	TRBJ1-6	-	CASGYSPGQTIGYNSPLHF	TGTGCCAGTGGATATAGCCCGGGACAAACAATCGGCTATAATTCACCCCTCCACTTT
-	TRBV30	TRBJ2-1	TRBD2	CAWISGRAFSEQFF	TGTGCCTGGATTAGCGGGAGGGCCTTTAGCGAGCAGTTCTTC
-	TRBV10-3	TRBJ2-2	TRBD2	CAISEGGGGGANTGELFF	TGCGCCATCAGTGAGGGAGGCGGGGGGGGCGCGAACACCGGGGAGCTGTTTTTT
-	TRBV5-6	TRBJ2-6	-	CASSAPLGSGANVLTF	TGTGCCAGCAGCGCGCCTCTTGGCTCTGGGGCCAACGTCCTGACTTTC
-	TRBV6-1	TRBJ1-5	TRBD1	CASRRGQYPNQPQHF	TGTGCCAGCAGGAGGGGACAGTACCCCAATCAGCCCCAGCATTTT
-	TRBV6-5	TRBJ2-2	-	CASSSHGAVTGELFF	TGTGCCAGCAGCTCCCACGGAGCGGTCACCGGGGAGCTGTTTTTT
-	TRBV10-3	TRBJ2-7	TRBD2	CAISKREATHEQYF	TGTGCCATCAGTAAGCGGGAGGCCACCCACGAGCAGTACTTC
-	TRBV7-9	TRBJ1-1	-	CASSFGGEHFF	TGTGCCAGCAGCTTCGGAGGAGAGCATTTCTTT
-	TRBV5-1	TRBJ2-5	TRBD2	CASSLPYSGEGETQYF	TGCGCCAGCAGCTTGCCCTATAGCGGGGAGGGGGAGACCCAGTACTTC
-	TRBV10-3	TRBJ2-1	TRBD1	CAIRGDRGPNNEQFF	TGTGCCATCAGGGGGGACAGGGGGCCTAACAATGAGCAGTTCTTC
-	TRBV27	TRBJ2-1	-	CASSLGPRATNPSYNEQFF	TGTGCCAGCAGTTTAGGGCCCCGAGCGACTAACCCTTCCTACAATGAGCAGTTCTTC
once	TRBV6-5	TRBJ1-1	-	CASRKQGNTEAFF	TGTGCCAGCAGAAAACAGGGGAACACTGAAGCTTTCTTT
-	TRBV25-1	TRBJ1-2	-	CASSVYGYTF	TGTGCCAGCAGTGTATATGGCTACACCTTC
few	TRBV7-3	TRBJ2-7	TRBD2	CASSLGNLGLAGGYEQYF	TGTGCCAGCAGCTTAGGAAATCTGGGACTAGCGGGGGGCTACGAGCAGTACTTC
-	TRBV5-1	TRBJ2-7	TRBD1	CASSLAGGQGAVEQYF	TGCGCCAGCAGCTTGGCTGGCGGGCAGGGGGCCGTCGAGCAGTACTTC
-	TRBV7-8	TRBJ2-2	TRBD2	CASSQRTSGGAGELFF	TGTGCCAGCAGCCAAAGGACTAGCGGGGGGGCCGGGGAGCTGTTTTTT
-	TRBV7-2	TRBJ2-5	TRBD2	CASSPRAGETQYF	TGTGCCAGCAGCCCCCGAGCGGGGGAGACCCAGTACTTC
-	TRBV14	TRBJ2-7	-	CASSEDRFYEQYF	TGTGCCAGCAGCGAAGACAGGTTCTACGAGCAGTACTTC
-	TRBV19	TRBJ2-1	TRBD1	CASSIGGDRGRGPSYNEQFF	TGTGCCAGTAGTATAGGGGGGGACAGGGGGCGCGGACCCTCCTACAATGAGCAGTTCTTC
-	TRBV28	TRBJ2-2	TRBD1	CASSLHQGALSNTGELFF	TGTGCCAGCAGTCTACACCAGGGGGCCCTCTCCAACACCGGGGAGCTGTTTTTT
-	TRBV6-1	TRBJ2-7	-	CASSARVPAEWYEQYF	TGTGCCAGCAGTGCCCGGGTCCCTGCGGAATGGTACGAGCAGTACTTC
few	TRBV28	TRBJ1-2	-	CASSLEGAGFNYGYTF	TGTGCCAGCAGTTTAGAGGGCGCGGGTTTTAACTATGGCTACACCTTC
-	TRBV27	TRBJ2-2	TRBD2	CASSQGLAPGELFF	TGTGCCAGCAGTCAGGGACTAGCCCCCGGGGAGCTGTTTTTT
-	TRBV7-9	TRBJ2-1	TRBD2	CSSSAGTTGGTYNEQFF	TGTTCCAGCAGCGCGGGAACGACGGGAGGGACCTACAATGAGCAGTTCTTC
-	TRBV5-5	TRBJ1-3	-	CASSPYPVSDGGNTIYF	TGTGCCAGCAGCCCCTACCCTGTCAGCGATGGGGGAAACACCATATATTTT
-	TRBV25-1	TRBJ1-5	-	CASSEYRGNQPQHF	TGTGCCAGCAGTGAATATCGGGGAAATCAGCCCCAGCATTTT
once	TRBV10-2	TRBJ1-5	-	CASSESASARGTF	TGCGCCAGCAGTGAGAGCGCCTCGGCCCGTGGGACATTT